These 23 T cell receptor beta chains came from one sample sequenced in a study of vaccination effects on CD4 cells after COVID-19. Pools of viral peptides were used by the ViraFEST assay to expand antigen-specific CD4+ T cells ahead of sequencing. Upon completion of around eleven days in culture, CD4+ T cells were isolated. Their SARS-CoV-2 infection, verified by PCR, occurred between March and December 2020. No antigen has been identified for these receptors. Repertoires were generated with immunoSEQ multiplex PCR, while TCRdb's copy carries only in-frame clones and drops some. The data show approximately 22,000 clones, more than 70% seen once. The sequenced sample was CD4+ T cells from PBMCs cultured with a peptide pool, obtained before COVID-19 vaccination. All receptors come from a human donor who had a prior SARS-CoV-2 infection.

The chain employs TRBV6-5 and TRBJ1-6, with 10 bases aligning to TRBD1. After removal of 5 bases from V and 14 bases from J, the junction contained 9 bases not matched to a gene. The CDR3 extends over 14 amino acids. Germline assignment: CDR1 MNHEY and CDR2 SVGAGI. The CDR3 DNA reads as TGTGCCAGCAGTCCCGGGACAGGGGTAGGGACCCTCCACTTT. Amino acids: CASSPGTGVGTLHF.

The J gene is TRBJ1-4, the V gene TRBV4-1, with TRBD1 matching over 9 bases. The CDR3 covers 15 residues. J was trimmed by 7 bases and V by 4 bases; bases with no gene match: 7. Germline V lookup: CDR1 MGHRA, CDR2 YSYEKL. CDR3 coding DNA: TGCGCCAGCAGCCCCCGGGACAGGGCGATTGAAAAACTGTTTTTT. Protein: CASSPRDRAIEKLFF.

The V gene is TRBV5-1, the J gene TRBJ2-7; no reliable D call. Trimming cost V 3 bases and J 5 bases, with 15 bases left between them. Germline V gives CDR1 SGHRS, CDR2 YFSETQ. The CDR3 is 14 amino acids. Here the CDR3 reads CASSWSGREDEQYF. CDR3 coding DNA: TGCGCCAGCAGCTGGAGTGGGCGTGAGGACGAGCAGTACTTC.

V and J are TRBV16 and TRBJ1-5; 7 nucleotides match TRBD1. The V and J ends lost 2 bases and 7 bases, in that order; junction bases with no gene match: 5. The germline V gene encodes CDR1 KGHSY and CDR2 FQNENV. This CDR3 is built from 14 residues. This chain's CDR3 is CASSQNRGGQPQHF. The CDR3, as DNA: TGTGCCAGCAGCCAAAACAGGGGCGGGCAGCCCCAGCATTTT.

This clone came up once. The gene calls are TRBV7-9 and TRBJ2-5, with 9 bases identical to TRBD1. Germline-derived CDR1 and CDR2 are SEHNR and FQNEAQ (reference sequence). The CDR3 runs 15 residues. Unmatched junction bases numbered 6, after V lost 5 bases and J lost 2 bases. This CDR3 is CASSQTTGGQETQYF. In DNA, the CDR3 is TGTGCCAGCAGCCAGACGACAGGGGGGCAAGAGACCCAGTACTTC. Variable domain in full (rest from reference TRBV7-9 and TRBJ2-5): DTGVSQNPRHKITKRGQNVTFRCDPISEHNRLYWYRQTLGQGPEFLTYFQNEAQLEKSRLLSDRFSAERPKGSFSTLEIQRTEQGDSAMYLCASSQTTGGQETQYFGPGTRLLVL.

The rearrangement links TRBV7-8 to TRBJ1-1, with D possibly being TRBD1 (6 bases). CDR3 length: 15 amino acids. V was pared by 5 bases and J by 7 bases, with 20 bases between. Germline CDR1 reads SGHVS; CDR2 reads FQNEAQ. CDR3 residues: CASSPRRRGGGEAFF. In DNA form, the CDR3 reads TGTGCCAGCAGCCCACGGCGCAGGGGAGGGGGTGAAGCTTTCTTT.

This clone occurred a few times. This chain connects TRBV28 to TRBJ1-1; 9 bases map to TRBD1. Germline-derived CDR1 and CDR2 are MDHEN and SYDVKM. J was trimmed by 8 bases and V by 7 bases; bases with no gene match: 8. The CDR3 spans 13 residues. The CDR3 loop reads CASKLTGGTEAFF. DNA for the CDR3: TGTGCCAGCAAACTTACAGGGGGCACCGAAGCTTTCTTT.

V and J are TRBV5-8 and TRBJ2-7; D is undetermined. The germline V and J ends were trimmed by 3 bases and 6 bases, with 13 bases remaining between them. Germline V gene lookup returns CDR1 SGHTS and CDR2 YDEGEE. CDR3 length: 13 amino acids. The CDR3 is CASSSDILGEQYF. The DNA for the CDR3 is TGTGCCAGCAGCTCCGACATACTGGGCGAGCAGTACTTC.

The chain combines TRBV25-1 with TRBJ1-2, with a weak D call TRBD1 (5 bases). Germline CDR1 is MGHDK and CDR2 is SYGVNS. Trimming stripped 2 bases from V and 4 bases from J, with 20 bases between. The CDR3 is 17 residues long. The CDR3 sequence is CASSEVGAGPPLYGYTF. Written as DNA, the CDR3 is TGTGCCAGCAGTGAAGTCGGGGCAGGGCCGCCTCTCTATGGCTACACCTTC.

The V gene is TRBV19, the J gene TRBJ2-1; D is unresolved. The CDR3 consists of 17 residues. Per germline, CDR1 LNHDA and CDR2 SQIVND (reference sequence). Deletions cut 3 bases from V and 10 bases from J, with 25 bases between. The CDR3 is CASSMARRQPSPAEQFF. Written as DNA, the CDR3 is TGTGCCAGTAGTATGGCCAGGCGCCAACCGTCTCCCGCCGAGCAGTTCTTC.

V is TRBV5-5 and J is TRBJ2-3, with 7 bases aligning to TRBD1. The CDR3 length is 16 residues. J gave up 0 bases and V 4 bases, and 8 bases lay outside the gene matches. Germline V gene data show CDR1 as SGHKS and CDR2 as YYEKEE (reference sequence). The CDR3 here is CASSPTQTGSTDTQYF. The CDR3 DNA reads as TGTGCCAGCAGCCCAACACAGACAGGGAGCACAGATACGCAGTATTTT. The entire variable domain, with the rest obtained from reference TRBV5-5 and TRBJ2-3, is as follows: DAGVTQSPTHLIKTRGQQVTLRCSPISGHKSVSWYQQVLGQGPQFIFQYYEKEERGRGNFPDRFSARQFPNYSSELNVNALLLGDSALYLCASSPTQTGSTDTQYFGPGTRLTVL.

This clone has only one observation. The V gene is TRBV6-2 or TRBV6-3, the J gene TRBJ2-5; D is undetermined. Deletions cut 6 bases from V and 0 bases from J, with 11 bases between. CDR3 size: 14 residues. Germline-derived CDR1 and CDR2 are MNHEY and SVGEGT. The CDR3 coding sequence is TGTGCCAGCAGCCCATTGGGGTACCAAGAGACCCAGTACTTC. Amino acids: CASSPLGYQETQYF.

V and J are TRBV14 and TRBJ1-1; no reliable D call. CDR1 SGHDN and CDR2 FVKESK come from the germline V gene. With 5 bases removed from V and 5 bases from J, the gap between germline ends came to 12 bases. CDR3 size: 13 residues. The chain's CDR3 is CASSGSRETEAFF. CDR3 bases: TGTGCCAGCAGCGGATCAAGGGAGACTGAAGCTTTCTTT.

The V call is TRBV5-6, the J call TRBJ2-7; D unclear. The V gene lost 2 bases and the J gene lost 3 bases, with 6 bases spanning the gap. Germline values: CDR1 SGHDT, CDR2 YYEEEE. There are 12 residues in the CDR3. CDR3 amino acids: CASSFSGYEQYF. As DNA, the CDR3 is TGTGCCAGCAGCTTCTCTGGCTACGAGCAGTACTTC.

CDR3 protein: CAWRAAGGTDTQYF. In DNA form, the CDR3 reads TGTGCCTGGCGTGCAGCGGGGGGGACAGATACGCAGTATTTT. The rearrangement joins TRBV30 to TRBJ2-3; TRBD2 matches 10 bases. The CDR3 covers 14 residues. V trimming: 5 bases; J trimming: 3 bases; junction bases outside the gene matches: 5. Germline V gene data show CDR1 as GTSNPN and CDR2 as SVGIG (reference sequence).

This chain links TRBV7-2 with TRBJ2-3; D unresolved. Germline lookup yields CDR1 SGHTA and CDR2 FQGNSA. The CDR3 contains 13 residues. The V gene lost 5 bases and the J gene lost 3 bases, with 9 bases spanning the gap. The CDR3 protein is CASSPQRTDTQYF. Here the CDR3 DNA reads TGTGCCAGCAGCCCCCAGCGTACAGATACGCAGTATTTT.

V is TRBV9 and J is TRBJ2-1; D is perhaps TRBD2 (6 bases). This CDR3 has 14 amino acids. Trimming removed 0 bases from V and 3 bases from J, with 7 bases in between. Germline CDR1 and CDR2: SGDLS and YYNGEE. CDR3 amino acids: CASSVGGNYNEQFF. In nucleotides, the CDR3 is TGTGCCAGCAGCGTAGGCGGGAACTACAATGAGCAGTTCTTC.

The chain joins TRBV7-6 to TRBJ2-3; a weak D match, TRBD2 (6 bases). Germline assignment: CDR1 SGHVS and CDR2 FNYEAQ. This CDR3 is 14 amino acids long. Trimming left V 2 bases short and J 2 bases short, with 8 bases between. The CDR3 DNA reads TGTGCCAGCAGCTTAAGGGACTTCACAGATACGCAGTATTTT. Residues: CASSLRDFTDTQYF. The variable domain in full, completed from reference TRBV7-6 and TRBJ2-3, reads GAGVSQSPRYKVTKRGQDVALRCDPISGHVSLYWYRQALGQGPEFLTYFNYEAQQDKSGLPNDRFSAERPEGSISTLTIQRTEQRDSAMYRCASSLRDFTDTQYFGPGTRLTVL.

This rearrangement joins TRBV27 to TRBJ1-1, with 7 bases that match TRBD1. The CDR3 is 13 amino acids. Per the germline V gene, CDR1 is MNHEY and CDR2 is SMNVEV (reference sequence). The V segment lost 5 bases and the J segment 7 bases; nucleotides outside the gene matches: 7. The chain's CDR3 is CASSTRGPVEAFF. The CDR3 DNA sequence: TGTGCCAGCAGTACGAGGGGGCCGGTTGAAGCTTTCTTT.

The V call is TRBV5-4, the J call TRBJ1-3; D is ambiguous. From germline, CDR1 is SGHNT and CDR2 YYREEE (reference sequence). V was clipped by 0 bases and J by 0 bases, with 7 bases between them. CDR3 length: 15 amino acids. The CDR3 DNA reads as TGTGCCAGCAGCTTGGACACTAACTCTGGAAACACCATATATTTT. This translates into CASSLDTNSGNTIYF.

The V and J genes are TRBV4-2 and TRBJ2-1; D is possibly TRBD1 (5 bases). The CDR3 extends over 16 amino acids. With 4 bases removed from V and 5 bases from J, the gap between germline ends came to 18 bases. Germline values: CDR1 LGHNA, CDR2 YNFKEQ. For the CDR3, the DNA is TGTGCCAGCAGCCCGCTACGGCGACAGACCGACAATGAGCAGTTCTTC. This gives the protein CASSPLRRQTDNEQFF.

The chain employs TRBV15 and TRBJ1-2; no clear D. Per germline, CDR1 LNHNV and CDR2 YYDKDF (reference sequence). CDR3 length: 17 amino acids. Trimming shortened V by 0 bases and J by 0 bases, and 14 bases separated the two germline ends. In DNA form, the CDR3 reads TGTGCCACCAGCAGAGAGCGGTCGGGTCTATCTAACTATGGCTACACCTTC. Translation: CATSRERSGLSNYGYTF.

The chain combines TRBV5-4 with TRBJ2-7; the D call may be TRBD1 or TRBD2 (5 bases each). The CDR3 covers 14 residues. Looked up from germline, CDR1 is SGHNT and CDR2 is YYREEE (reference sequence). The V end was cut by 0 bases, the J end by 0 bases, with 7 bases between. In DNA, the CDR3 is TGTGCCAGCAGCTTGGGTGGGGGCTCCTACGAGCAGTACTTC. This gives the protein CASSLGGGSYEQYF. Based on the CDR3 plus reference TRBV5-4 and TRBJ2-7, the full variable domain is ETGVTQSPTHLIKTRGQQVTLRCSSQSGHNTVSWYQQALGQGPQFIFQYYREEENGRGNFPPRFSGLQFPNYSSELNVNALELDDSALYLCASSLGGGSYEQYFGPGTRLTVT.